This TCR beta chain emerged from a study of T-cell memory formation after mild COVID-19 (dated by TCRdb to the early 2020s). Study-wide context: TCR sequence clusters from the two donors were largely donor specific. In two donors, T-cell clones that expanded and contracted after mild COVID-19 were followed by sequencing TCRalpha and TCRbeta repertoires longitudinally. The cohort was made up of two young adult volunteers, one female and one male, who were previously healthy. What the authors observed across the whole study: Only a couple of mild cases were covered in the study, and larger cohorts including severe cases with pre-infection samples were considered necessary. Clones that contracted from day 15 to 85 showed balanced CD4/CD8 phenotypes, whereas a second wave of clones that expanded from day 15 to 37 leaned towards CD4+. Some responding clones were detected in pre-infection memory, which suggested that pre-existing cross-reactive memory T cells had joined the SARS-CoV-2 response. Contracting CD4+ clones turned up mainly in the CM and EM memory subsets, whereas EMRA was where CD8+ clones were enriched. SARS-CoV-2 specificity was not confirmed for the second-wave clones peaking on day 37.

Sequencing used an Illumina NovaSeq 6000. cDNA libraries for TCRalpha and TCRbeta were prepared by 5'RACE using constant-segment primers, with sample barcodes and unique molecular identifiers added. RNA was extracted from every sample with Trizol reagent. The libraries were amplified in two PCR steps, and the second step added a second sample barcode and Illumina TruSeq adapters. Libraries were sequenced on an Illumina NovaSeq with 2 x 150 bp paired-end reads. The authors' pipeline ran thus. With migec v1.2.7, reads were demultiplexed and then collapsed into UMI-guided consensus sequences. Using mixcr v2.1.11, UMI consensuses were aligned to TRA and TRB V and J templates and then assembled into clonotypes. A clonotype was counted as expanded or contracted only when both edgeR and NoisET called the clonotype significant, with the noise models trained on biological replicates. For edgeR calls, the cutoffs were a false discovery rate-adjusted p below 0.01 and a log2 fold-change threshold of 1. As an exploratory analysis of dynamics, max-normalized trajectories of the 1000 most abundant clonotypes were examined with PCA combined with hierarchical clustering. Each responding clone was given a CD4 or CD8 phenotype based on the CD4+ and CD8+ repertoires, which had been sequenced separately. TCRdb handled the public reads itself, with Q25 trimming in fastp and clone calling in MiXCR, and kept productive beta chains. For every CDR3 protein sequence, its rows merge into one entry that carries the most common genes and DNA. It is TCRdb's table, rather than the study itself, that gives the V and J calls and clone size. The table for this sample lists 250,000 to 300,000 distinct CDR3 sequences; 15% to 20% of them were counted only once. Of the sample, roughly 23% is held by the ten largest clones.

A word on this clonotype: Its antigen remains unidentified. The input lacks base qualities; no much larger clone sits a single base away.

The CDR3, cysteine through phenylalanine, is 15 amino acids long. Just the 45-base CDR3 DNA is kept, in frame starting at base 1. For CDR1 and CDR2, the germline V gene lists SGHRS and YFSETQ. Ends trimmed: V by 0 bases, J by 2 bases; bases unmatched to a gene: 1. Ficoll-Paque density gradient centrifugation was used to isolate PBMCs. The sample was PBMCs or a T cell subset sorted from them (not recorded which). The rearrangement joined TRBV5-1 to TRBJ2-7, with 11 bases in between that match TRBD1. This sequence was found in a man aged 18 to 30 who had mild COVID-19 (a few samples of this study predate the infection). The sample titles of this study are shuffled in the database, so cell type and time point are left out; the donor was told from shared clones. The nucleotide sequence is TGCGCCAGCAGCTTGGGGGACAGGGGGACCTACGAGCAGTACTTC. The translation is CASSLGDRGTYEQYF.